Below are 7 T cell receptor beta chains sequenced from a single sample in a study of shared clonotypes between healthy human individuals. The naive CD8 subset, CD45RO-negative cells positively selected for CCR7, excluded terminally differentiated effector memory CD45RA+ cells. Generated by immunoSEQ multiplex PCR, the TCRdb table keeps only in-frame clones and is missing some. The top ten clones hold more than 1.5% of a sample with roughly 2.1 million clones, 85% to 95% of them seen once. The specimen was naive CD8+ T cells from PBMCs. Receptor source: a man aged 18 to 30 in good health. Some clones in this sample may be carry-over from other donors' samples.

The J gene is TRBJ2-1, the V gene TRBV10-3, with 13 bases matching TRBD2. The CDR3 has 13 residues. Germline loops: CDR1 ENHRY, CDR2 SYGVKD. J lost 7 bases, V lost 10 bases, and 4 bases had no gene match. In nucleotides, the CDR3 is TGTGCCACCGGACTAGCGGGAGCGAATGAGCAGTTCTTC. It encodes CATGLAGANEQFF.

As concerns this clone: The sample contains more than one DNA sequence encoding this CDR3. This rearrangement joins TRBV30 to TRBJ2-7, with D unresolved. Trimming removed 3 bases at V and 1 base at J, with 7 bases between. Germline CDR1 GTSNPN, CDR2 SVGIG (reference sequence). The length of the CDR3 is 12 residues. DNA for the CDR3: TGTGCCTGGAGCCCCCTTTCCTACGAGCAGTACTTC. Amino acid sequence: CAWSPLSYEQYF.

With respect to this clone: One end of the junction does not line up with germline, which may come from a read error. The V call is TRBV4-1, the J call TRBJ1-5; 8 bases fit TRBD1. Germline V gene lookup returns CDR1 MGHRA and CDR2 YSYEKL. CDR3 length equals 16 residues. The CDR3 nucleotides are TGCGCCAGCAGCCCGGAGCGGGCAGGGGGCAACCAGCCCCAGCATTTT. Amino acids: CASSPERAGGNQPQHF.

The J gene is TRBJ2-7, the V gene TRBV28; D uncertain. V lost 4 bases and J 6 bases, leaving 10 bases between the germline ends. This CDR3 contains 12 residues. The germline V gene has CDR1 MDHEN and CDR2 SYDVKM. The CDR3 sequence: CASSSPTGEQYF. The CDR3 DNA follows: TGTGCCAGCAGTTCCCCCACGGGCGAGCAGTACTTC. Filled out from reference TRBV28 and TRBJ2-7, the complete variable domain reads DVKVTQSSRYLVKRTGEKVFLECVQDMDHENMFWYRQDPGLGLRLIYFSYDVKMKEKGDIPEGYSVSREKKERFSLILESASTNQTSMYLCASSSPTGEQYFGPGTRLTVT.

The rearrangement joins TRBV4-1 to TRBJ2-3, with D perhaps TRBD2 (5 bases). Germline V gene sequence: CDR1 MGHRA, CDR2 YSYEKL. V lost 2 bases, J lost 4 bases, and 22 bases lay in between. This CDR3 is built from 18 residues. CDR3 sequence: CASSQRELAGKEADTQYF. The CDR3 DNA follows: TGCGCCAGCAGCCAAAGGGAGCTAGCCGGGAAAGAGGCAGATACGCAGTATTTT.

This clone was found once. This same CDR3 is encoded by further DNA sequences in the sample. J is TRBJ2-7 and V is TRBV27; no reliable D call. CDR3 length: 12 residues. The germline V gene has CDR1 MNHEY and CDR2 SMNVEV (reference sequence). V lost 5 bases and J lost 0, with 5 bases in between. The CDR3 bases are TGTGCCAGCAGTCTAAACTCCTACGAGCAGTACTTC. This codes for CASSLNSYEQYF.

The chain is built from TRBV2 and TRBJ2-5, with TRBD1 as a possible D gene (6 bases). The CDR3 runs 15 residues. Trimming pared 6 bases from V and 5 bases from J, leaving 19 bases between. Germline V gene lookup returns CDR1 SNHLY and CDR2 FYNNEI. For the CDR3, the DNA is TGTGCCAGCAGATACGTAAGCCAGGGGTGGGAGACCCAGTACTTC. Amino acids: CASRYVSQGWETQYF.